The 11 T cell receptor beta chains in this list originate from one sample, sequenced in a study of cytomegalovirus exposure and HLA in healthy donors. The PCR was carried out with 60 Vbeta primers and 13 Jbeta primers. Using immunoSEQ multiplex PCR, the repertoire was profiled, and TCRdb retains in-frame clones only, with some absent. This sample has about 120,000 clones, with approximately 15% found just once. Sequenced material: PBMCs. Receptors were obtained from a young woman in good health and CMV-seronegative.

This clone was observed a few times. The rearrangement uses TRBV29-1 and TRBJ1-1, with TRBD1 matching 8 bases. The germline CDR1 and CDR2 sequences are SQVTM and ANQGSEA. V was clipped by 5 bases and J by 11 bases; unmatched bases: 7. The CDR3 extends over 11 amino acids. CDR3 residues: CSVLTGGGAFF. In nucleotides, the CDR3 is TGCAGCGTTTTAACAGGGGGTGGTGCTTTCTTT.

This clone has just a few counts. The genes are TRBV2 and TRBJ2-3, with D unresolved. Deletions cut 8 bases from V and 0 bases from J, with 9 bases between. CDR1 and CDR2 from the germline V gene are SNHLY and FYNNEI. CDR3 length: 13 amino acids. This CDR3 reads CASHRTSTDTQYF. CDR3 bases: TGTGCCAGCCACAGAACTAGCACAGATACGCAGTATTTT.

The chain has TRBV5-1 and TRBJ2-7; 7 bases map to TRBD2. The junction had 4 bases not matched to a gene; V was cut back by 0 bases and J by 7 bases. The CDR3 runs 13 residues. Germline loops: CDR1 SGHRS, CDR2 YFSETQ. The CDR3, as DNA: TGCGCCAGCAGCTTGGCGGGGGGTTGGGAGCAGTACTTC. As protein: CASSLAGGWEQYF.

This clone was seen only a few times. The rearrangement uses TRBV29-1 and TRBJ2-3; 11 bases agree with TRBD1. V lost 7 bases to trimming and J lost 1 base; unmatched junction nucleotides: 10. Looked up from germline, CDR1 is SQVTM and CDR2 is ANQGSEA. The CDR3 sequence is 16 residues long. The CDR3: CSAPDRGRSGTDTQYF. Here the CDR3 DNA reads TGCAGCGCTCCGGACAGGGGGCGATCCGGCACAGATACGCAGTATTTT.

This clone was found a few times. This sequence joins TRBV25-1 and TRBJ2-1; D may be TRBD1 (5 bases). The CDR3 sequence is 14 residues long. V lost 3 bases and J 4 bases, leaving 10 bases between the germline ends. Germline-derived CDR1 and CDR2 are MGHDK and SYGVNS. The CDR3: CASSETDLYNEQFF. CDR3 sequence (DNA): TGTGCCAGCAGTGAGACAGACCTTTACAATGAGCAGTTCTTC.

This clone was counted between two and nine times. The chain carries TRBV10-1 and TRBJ2-3; 9 nucleotides match TRBD2. Trimming cost V 4 bases and J 3 bases; bases outside gene matches: 2. CDR3 size: 14 residues. CDR1 is WNHNN and CDR2 is SYGVQD in the germline V gene (reference sequence). CDR3 coding DNA: TGCGCCAGCAGTGGAGGACTAGCGACAGATACGCAGTATTTT. This sequence encodes CASSGGLATDTQYF.

The chain carries TRBV5-6 and TRBJ1-1, with a possible D match to TRBD1 (5 bases). V dropped 5 bases and J dropped 5 bases, with 19 bases sitting between them. Germline values: CDR1 SGHDT, CDR2 YYEEEE. The CDR3 loop spans 15 amino acids. The CDR3 protein is CASSLDDRQGTEAFF. CDR3 sequence (DNA): TGTGCCAGCAGTCTCGACGATCGCCAGGGTACTGAAGCTTTCTTT.

This clone was seen a few times. This sequence joins TRBV29-1 and TRBJ2-1; TRBD2 aligns across 11 bases. Unmatched junction bases numbered 4, after V lost 2 bases and J lost 7 bases. CDR1 and CDR2 from the germline V gene are SQVTM and ANQGSEA. CDR3 length: 14 residues. In DNA form, the CDR3 reads TGCAGCGTTGAAATGGCTAGCGGGAGGAATGAGCAGTTCTTC. It specifies CSVEMASGRNEQFF.

This clone has a handful of counts. The rearrangement joins TRBV18 to TRBJ2-7; TRBD2 aligns across 12 bases. This CDR3 region has 18 residues. Trimming removed 1 base from V and 1 base from J; junction bases left unmatched: 8. In germline, CDR1 is KGHSH, CDR2 LQKENI. The CDR3 sequence is CASSPRRLAGERSYEQYF. For the CDR3, the DNA is TGTGCCAGCTCACCACGGAGACTAGCGGGGGAAAGGTCCTACGAGCAGTACTTC.

This clone has more than one count but fewer than ten. The rearrangement links TRBV9 to TRBJ2-2, with D unresolved. V was pared by 0 bases and J by 0 bases, with 6 bases between. The CDR3 runs 15 residues. The germline CDR1 and CDR2 sequences are SGDLS and YYNGEE. CDR3 bases: TGTGCCAGCAGCGTAGCTCCAGCGAACACCGGGGAGCTGTTTTTT. This codes for CASSVAPANTGELFF.

Worth noting for this clone: Its ends do not fully match the called genes, so a read error is possible. The chain uses TRBV9 and TRBJ1-1, with a weak D call TRBD1 (6 bases). CDR1 and CDR2 (germline): SGDLS, YYNGEE. The length of the CDR3 is 13 residues. The CDR3 DNA reads as TGTGCTAGCAGCGTAGAGGGGGACACTGAAGCTTTCTTT. Its translation is CASSVEGDTEAFF.